The T cell receptor beta chain described here comes from a study of OX40 agonist ivuxolimab in advanced cancers. For the study at large: Six ivuxolimab dose levels, 0.01 to 10 mg/kg, were given intravenously every 2 weeks.

This clone has more than one count but fewer than ten. The sample holds other DNA sequences that translate to the same CDR3. The CDR3 covers 15 residues. J lost 3 bases, V lost 0 bases, and 4 bases had no gene match. Germline V CDR1 and CDR2: MNHEY, SVGAGI. Produced via immunoSEQ multiplex PCR; TCRdb's table is partial and in-frame only. The profile shows 65,000 to 95,000 clones, around four fifths of them singletons. The sequence was obtained from an adult with an advanced solid tumor such as melanoma, head and neck, liver or kidney cancer. J is TRBJ1-1 and V is TRBV6-5; 7 bases agree with TRBD1. Material: CD4+ or CD8+ T cells sorted from blood, obtained in a trial of the OX40 agonist ivuxolimab. As DNA, the CDR3 is TGTGCCAGCAGTTACTCGAGACAGGGTGACACTGAAGCTTTCTTT. Translation gives CASSYSRQGDTEAFF.